The present entry profiles one TCR beta chain with its context. V was pared by 5 bases and J by 4 bases, with 6 bases of the junction left unmatched. Per the germline V gene, CDR1 is SNHLY and CDR2 is FYNNEI. This CDR3 is 14 amino acids long. Time point described: pretreatment peripheral blood. TCRdb's table, derived via immunoSEQ multiplex PCR, lists solely in-frame clones and lacks some. Of approximately 72,000 clones listed, roughly 86% are singletons. The data stem from a study of PD-L1 blockade in urothelial cancer. Study overall: Patients initiated atezolizumab in about 2014 at 1,200 mg intravenously every 3 weeks. A median blood sample held roughly 150,000 T cells and under 85,000 unique TCRs. About 85% of the 29 patients were men whose urothelial cancer was bladder-origin.

The specimen was PBMCs, collected around atezolizumab (anti-PD-L1) treatment. This sequence was found in a man between 60 and 75 years old with urothelial cancer. The genes are TRBV2 and TRBJ2-7; TRBD1 matches 9 bases. The CDR3 spells CASSYRGREYEQYF. The CDR3, as DNA: TGTGCCAGCAGTTACAGGGGGCGCGAGTACGAGCAGTACTTC. Together with reference TRBV2 and TRBJ2-7, the CDR3 gives the full variable domain: EPEVTQTPSHQVTQMGQEVILRCVPISNHLYFYWYRQILGQKVEFLVSFYNNEISEKSEIFDDQFSVERPDGSNFTLKIRSTKLEDSAMYFCASSYRGREYEQYFGPGTRLTVT.